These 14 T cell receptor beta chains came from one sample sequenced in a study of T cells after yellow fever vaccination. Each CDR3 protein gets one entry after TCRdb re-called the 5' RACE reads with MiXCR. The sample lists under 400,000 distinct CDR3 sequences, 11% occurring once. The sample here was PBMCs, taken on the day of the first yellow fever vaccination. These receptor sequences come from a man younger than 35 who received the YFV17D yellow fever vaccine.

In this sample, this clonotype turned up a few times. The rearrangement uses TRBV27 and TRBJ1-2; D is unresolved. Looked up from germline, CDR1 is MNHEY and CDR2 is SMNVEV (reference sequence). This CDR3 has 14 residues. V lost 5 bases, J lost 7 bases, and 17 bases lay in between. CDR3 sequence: CASSAYRGIIGYTF. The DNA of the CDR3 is TGTGCCAGCAGTGCCTACCGTGGGATTATTGGCTACACCTTC.

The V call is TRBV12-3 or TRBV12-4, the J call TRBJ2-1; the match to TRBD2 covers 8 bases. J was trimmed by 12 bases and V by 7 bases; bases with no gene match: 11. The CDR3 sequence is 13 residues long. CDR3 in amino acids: CASTLLGAGGQFF. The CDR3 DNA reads TGTGCCAGCACCCTCCTGGGGGCGGGGGGGCAGTTCTTC.

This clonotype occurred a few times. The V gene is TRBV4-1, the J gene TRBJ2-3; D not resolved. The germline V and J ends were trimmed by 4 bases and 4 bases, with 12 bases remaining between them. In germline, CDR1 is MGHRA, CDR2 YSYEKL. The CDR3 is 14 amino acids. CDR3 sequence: CASSPSHGPDTQYF. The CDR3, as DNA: TGCGCCAGCAGCCCCAGCCACGGGCCAGATACGCAGTATTTT.

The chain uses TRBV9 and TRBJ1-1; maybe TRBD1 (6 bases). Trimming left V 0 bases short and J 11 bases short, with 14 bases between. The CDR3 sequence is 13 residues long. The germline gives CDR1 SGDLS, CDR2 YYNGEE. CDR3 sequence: CASSVEGGSLAFF. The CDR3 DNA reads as TGTGCCAGCAGCGTAGAGGGGGGTTCCTTGGCTTTCTTT.

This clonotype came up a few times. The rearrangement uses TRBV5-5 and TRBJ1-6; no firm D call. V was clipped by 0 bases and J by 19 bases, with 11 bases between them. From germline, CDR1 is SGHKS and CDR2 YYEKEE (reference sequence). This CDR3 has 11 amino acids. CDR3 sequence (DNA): TGTGCCAGCAGCTTGGGGTACGCAGGACACTTT. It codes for CASSLGYAGHF.

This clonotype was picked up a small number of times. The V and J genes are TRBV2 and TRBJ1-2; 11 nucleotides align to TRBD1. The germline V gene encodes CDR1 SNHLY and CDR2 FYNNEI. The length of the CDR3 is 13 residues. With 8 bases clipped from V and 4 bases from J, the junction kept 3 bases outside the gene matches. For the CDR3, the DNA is TGTGCCAGCGGAGGACAGGGGGCCTATGGCTACACCTTC. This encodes CASGGQGAYGYTF.

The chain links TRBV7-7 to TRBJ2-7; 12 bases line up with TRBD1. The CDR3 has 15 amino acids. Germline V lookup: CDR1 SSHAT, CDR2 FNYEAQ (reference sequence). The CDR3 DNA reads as TGTGCTAGCAGGGACAGGGGGCAGGTCAGGGCCGAGCAGTACGTC. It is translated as CASRDRGQVRAEQYV.

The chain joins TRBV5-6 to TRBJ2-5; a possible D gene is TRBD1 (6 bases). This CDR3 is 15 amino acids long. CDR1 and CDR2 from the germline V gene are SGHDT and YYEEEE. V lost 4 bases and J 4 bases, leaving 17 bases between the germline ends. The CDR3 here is CASSVLSGGLETQYF. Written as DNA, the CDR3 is TGTGCCAGCAGCGTTCTGTCTGGGGGCTTAGAGACCCAGTACTTC.

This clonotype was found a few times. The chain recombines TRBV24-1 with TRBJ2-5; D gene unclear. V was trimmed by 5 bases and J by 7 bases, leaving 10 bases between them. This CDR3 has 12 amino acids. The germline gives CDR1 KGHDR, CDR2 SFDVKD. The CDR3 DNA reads TGTGCCACCAGTGCGGCTTACGGGACCCAGTACTTC. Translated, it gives CATSAAYGTQYF.

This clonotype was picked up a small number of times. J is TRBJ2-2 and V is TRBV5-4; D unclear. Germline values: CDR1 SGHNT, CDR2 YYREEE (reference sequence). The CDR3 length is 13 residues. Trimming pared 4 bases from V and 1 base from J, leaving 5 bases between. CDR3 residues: CASSIENTGELFF. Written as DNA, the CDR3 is TGTGCCAGCAGCATCGAGAACACCGGGGAGCTGTTTTTT.

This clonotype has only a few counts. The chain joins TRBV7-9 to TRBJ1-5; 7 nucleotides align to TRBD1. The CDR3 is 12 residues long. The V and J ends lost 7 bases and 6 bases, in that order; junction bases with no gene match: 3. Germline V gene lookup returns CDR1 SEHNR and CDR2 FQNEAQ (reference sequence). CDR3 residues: CASTRQGQPQHF. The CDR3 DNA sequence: TGTGCCAGCACCCGACAGGGTCAGCCCCAGCATTTT.

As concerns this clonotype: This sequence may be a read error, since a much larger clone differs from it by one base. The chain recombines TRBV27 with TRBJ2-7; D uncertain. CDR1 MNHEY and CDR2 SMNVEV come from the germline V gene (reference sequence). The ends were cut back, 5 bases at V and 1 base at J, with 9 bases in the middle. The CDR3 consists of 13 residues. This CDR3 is CASSEAQSYEQYF. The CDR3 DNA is TGTGCCAGCAGTGAAGCACAGTCCTACGAGCAGTACTTC.

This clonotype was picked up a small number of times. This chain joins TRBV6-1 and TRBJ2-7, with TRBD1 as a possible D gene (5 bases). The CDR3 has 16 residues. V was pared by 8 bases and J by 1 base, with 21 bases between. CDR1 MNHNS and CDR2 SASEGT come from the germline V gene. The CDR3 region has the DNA TGTGCCAGCTCCATAAGGGGCAGGGTCGGTTCCTACGAGCAGTACTTC. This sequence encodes CASSIRGRVGSYEQYF.

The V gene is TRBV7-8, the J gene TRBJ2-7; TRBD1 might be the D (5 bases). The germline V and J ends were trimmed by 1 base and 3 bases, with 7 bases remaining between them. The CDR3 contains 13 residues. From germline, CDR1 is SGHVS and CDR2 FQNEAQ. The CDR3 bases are TGTGCCAGCAGCTTAGACAGGAACTACGAGCAGTACGTC. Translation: CASSLDRNYEQYV.